What follows is one T cell receptor (beta chain) and its context. The target antigen is unknown. This CDR3 contains 14 residues. Germline V gene lookup returns CDR1 SGHVS and CDR2 FQNEAQ. V lost 5 bases to trimming and J lost 3 bases; unmatched junction nucleotides: 6. The data are from a study of cytomegalovirus exposure and HLA in healthy donors. Study results and caveats: Earlier results showed most TCR beta V segments being productive about 90% or about 30% of the time. Sequencing depth roughly uniform across donors was assumed in presence/absence analyses. Later analysis associated a missense DCLRE1C variant with TCR beta V- and J-gene trimming. Apart from CMV serostatus, no immune exposure information was available.

This PCR relied on a set of 60 Vbeta primers and 13 Jbeta primers. Generated by immunoSEQ multiplex PCR, the TCRdb table keeps only in-frame clones and is missing some. Of some 77,000 clones in the sample, roughly 75% were seen once. V and J are TRBV7-8 and TRBJ2-5, with 7 bases lining up with TRBD2. This clonotype originated in a woman in her forties in good health and CMV-seronegative. The material sequenced was PBMCs. CDR3 DNA: TGTGCCAGCAGCCCGATGGGGGGGGAAGAGACCCAGTACTTC. It specifies CASSPMGGEETQYF.